What follows describes a single T cell receptor beta chain. Its specificity is unknown. Unique molecular identifiers tagged the TCR beta cDNA libraries. Input amounts of about 0.85 to 11 million T cells were used. These gave roughly 0.5 million cDNA molecules, so each molecule approximated one T cell. TCRdb reanalysed the PCR reads using MiXCR and keeps one entry per CDR3 protein. In the table there are 430,000 or so distinct CDR3 sequences, about 40% of which are singletons. These data come from a study of post-analysis software for immune sequencing data. The wider study: As for disease course, relapsing-remitting, secondary progressive and progressive-relapsing multiple sclerosis were all included.

Study conclusions and caveats: Compared with controls, patients showed significantly lower normalized Chao1 diversity. In patients, about five TRBV segments were more frequent than in controls, with TRBV5-6, TRBV5-1 and TRBV20-1 among them. Strong same-batch co-clustering of samples appeared with F measure clustering.

V lost 8 bases to trimming and J lost 5 bases, with 23 bases between them. Germline V CDR1 and CDR2: DFQATT, SNEGSKA (reference sequence). The CDR3 spans 15 residues. The specimen sequenced was blood. V and J are TRBV20-1 and TRBJ2-3, with D perhaps matching TRBD1 or TRBD2 (6 bases each). This clonotype was obtained from a girl aged 2 to 9 with multiple sclerosis. The CDR3 coding sequence is TGCAGTTTTCACCCCCGGGGGCGCATGGGAGATACGCAGTATTTT. Translating gives CSFHPRGRMGDTQYF.